This T cell receptor (beta chain) came from a study of identical twins. General study findings and limits: Insertions were reduced in abundant cord blood beta clonotypes but not in memory repertoires. There was an excess of low generation probability in the out-of-frame alpha sequences that twins shared.

TCRdb reprocessed the 5' RACE reads with MiXCR, giving one entry per CDR3 protein. The sample shows 400,000 or so distinct CDR3 sequences, roughly 9% of them seen only once. Germline-derived CDR1 and CDR2 are DFQATT and SNEGSKA (reference sequence). With 5 bases removed from V and 1 base from J, the gap between germline ends came to 14 bases. The CDR3 is 14 amino acids. This clonotype was observed many times. As yet, its antigen is unknown. This sequence originates from a woman aged 50 to 60 in good health. The chain is built from TRBV20-1 and TRBJ2-5; maybe TRBD1 (6 bases). The sequenced material came from naive T cells sorted from blood. The CDR3 bases are TGCAGTGCTTCAGAGACAGGTCTCCAAGAGACCCAGTACTTC. Its translation: CSASETGLQETQYF.